The sequence of this T cell receptor beta chain was determined in a study of blood T cells in healthy people across ages (dated by TCRdb to between 2014 and 2016). Notes on the research overall: In model experiments, template switching captured about one uniquely barcoded TCR beta cDNA molecule for every two T cells. Using deep sequencing normalized with unique cDNA molecular identifiers, the study measured how TCR beta repertoire diversity changes with age. The donors were divided into four age groups: young (average around 16 years), middle-aged (about 40), aged (approximately 62) and long-lived (roughly 82). The study analyzed two additional independent replicas of 1 million unique cDNA reads from the same blood draw for two donors, one aged 18 to 30 and one aged 80 or older. The research as a whole found: Observed TCR beta diversity per million T cells fell roughly linearly with age, and a significant reduction was already apparent by age around 40. The CMV infection status of donors was not known, potentially confounding age-related changes in expanded clonotypes. Estimates of total diversity based on one million sequenced T cells were regarded as lower bounds and as underestimates. There was a strong correlation between observed TCR beta diversity and the percentage of naive T cells measured by flow cytometry. Compared with the aged group, the long-lived group had more naive CD4+ T cells, fewer expanded clones and increased TCR diversity, a pattern suggesting age selection. Bulk unsorted PBMC profiling prevented conclusive comparison of naive and antigen-experienced compartments.

The library was built by means of 5' RACE. Sequencing instrument: Illumina HiSeq 2500. A second about 6 to 11 cycle PCR used a sample-barcoded 5' primer and a J-beta primer mix. A unique molecular identifier was introduced onto each TCR beta cDNA molecule by a template-switch 5' adaptor carrying 12 random nucleotides. Each sample yielded at least 2.5 million CDR3-containing paired-end reads. First-strand cDNA was synthesized from all RNA with the Mint cDNA synthesis kit, primed by a TRBC-specific oligonucleotide. All cDNA was treated with uracil-DNA glycosylase and then went through a first 18-cycle PCR with the universal primers M1SS and BC2_uni_R. Processing in the source paper ran as follows. Normalization of each sample was performed by random selection of 1 million high-quality reads, each carrying a distinct molecular identifier. Reads with shared molecular identifiers were discarded instead of being binned into consensus sequences. MiTCR, set to a Q25 quality threshold and the strictest error-elimination algorithm, was used for CDR3 identification, clonotype clustering and error correction. A nonparametric unseen species model with Euler transformation was used to estimate a lower bound on total TCR beta diversity. In TCRdb, the public reads were trimmed at Q25 with fastp and aligned with MiXCR, with productive beta chains retained. Duplicate CDR3 protein sequences are folded into a single record with the most common DNA and genes. It is TCRdb's table, rather than the study itself, that gives the V and J calls and clone size. The sample includes more than 900,000 distinct CDR3 sequences, with almost 30% observed a single time. The leading ten clones occupy roughly a tenth of the sample.

On this clonotype itself: What antigen it recognizes has not been identified. Base-call qualities are not available, and no considerably larger clone is one nucleotide away.

Systemically healthy Caucasian individuals from Russia, approximately 39 in total and aged 6 to 90 years, were included as donors. Each donor gave ten milliliters of peripheral blood, drawn into EDTA-treated Vacutainer tubes. Ficoll-Paque density-gradient centrifugation was used to isolate PBMCs, with at least 7 million per sample. Total RNA, at least 5 micrograms per sample, was extracted from PBMCs with Trizol reagent. For every donor, flow cytometry on a PBMC aliquot measured the percentage of naive CD45RAhigh/CD27high T cells. The CDR3 has 15 amino acids, counting the end cysteine and phenylalanine. The CDR3 DNA has 45 bases and is translated from base 1. Via the germline V gene (reference sequence), CDR1 is DFQATT and CDR2 SNEGSKA. From V the trimming removes 3 bases and from J it removes 6 bases, while the gene matches leave 11 bases of the junction unaccounted for. The same data also contributed to another study, on T cells of mothers and their children. The second study's authors report: Donors were nine systemically healthy Caucasian individuals: three mothers and their six children. cDNA synthesis used all of the extracted RNA, with approximately 1.4 ug of RNA in each 15 ul reaction. Sample barcodes and 2-4 random nucleotides were added via the M1S primer in the second PCR. Each mother yielded over 9.5 million TCR beta CDR3 reads and each child 2.5 million to 3 million reads. Thymic selection shapes the output of TCR recombination in a similar way in related and unrelated pairs, and inherited differences have a minor effect. Related mother-child pairs always showed normalized repertoire overlap that was slightly higher than in unrelated mother-child pairs, though the difference was never significant. With a sensitivity of about 100 clones per million clonotypes, no persistent microchimeric T cell clones were detected. The study used deep NGS to compare TCR beta repertoires of mothers and children, seeking features distinguishing related mother-child pairs from unrelated individuals. Mothers averaged roughly 36 +/- 4 years of age and children averaged about 10 +/- 4 years. After adapter ligation with NEBNext reagents, the libraries were sequenced on Illumina HiSeq 2000 with 100+100 nt paired-end reads. Mother and child libraries were prepared a month apart and sequenced in separate runs to prevent cross-contamination. Between roughly 500,000 and 2,100,000 distinct TCR beta clonotypes were identified per donor. Naive TCR beta clonotypes were estimated from low-frequency clonotypes matched to each donor's FACS-determined naive share, without sorting.

This TCR was recovered from a woman aged 40 to 50 in good health. Source material: blood. This receptor chain uses TRBV20-1 and TRBJ1-5; 7 bases in the junction line up with TRBD1. The bases are TGCAGTGCTAGTTCGTCAGGGGGTTTGGGTCAGCCCCAGCATTTT. Its translation is CSASSSGGLGQPQHF.